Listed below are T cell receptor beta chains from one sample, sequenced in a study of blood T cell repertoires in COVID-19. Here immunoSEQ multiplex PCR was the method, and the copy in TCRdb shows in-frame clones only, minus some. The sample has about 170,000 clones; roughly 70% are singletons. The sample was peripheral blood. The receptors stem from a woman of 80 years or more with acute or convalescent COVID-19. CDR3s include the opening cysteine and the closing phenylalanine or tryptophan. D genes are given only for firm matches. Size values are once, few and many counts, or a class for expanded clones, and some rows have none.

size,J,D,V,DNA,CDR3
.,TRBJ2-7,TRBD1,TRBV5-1,TGCGCCAGCAGCTTGGGGGACAGGGGTTTCGACGAGCAGTACTTC,CASSLGDRGFDEQYF
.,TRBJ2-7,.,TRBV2,TGTGCCAGCAGTGAACGGCTAGAGGGACTCGGATTCTACGAGCAGTACTTC,CASSERLEGLGFYEQYF
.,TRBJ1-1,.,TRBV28,TGTGCCAGCAGTCCGGGGACACCGAAAACTGAAGCTTTCTTT,CASSPGTPKTEAFF
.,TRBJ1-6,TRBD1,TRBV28,TGTGCCAGCAGTTTTGGCGGGACAGGGAGTTCACCCCTCCACTTT,CASSFGGTGSSPLHF
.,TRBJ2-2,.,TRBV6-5,TGTGCCAGCAGTTATGGCGGGAACACCGGGGAGCTGTTTTTT,CASSYGGNTGELFF
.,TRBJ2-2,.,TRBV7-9,TGTGCCAGCAGCTTATATTCAGCGAGGGACACCGGGGAGCTGTTTTTT,CASSLYSARDTGELFF
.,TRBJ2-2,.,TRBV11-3,TGTGCCAGCAGCCCTCGGGGCACCGGGGAGCTGTTTTTT,CASSPRGTGELFF
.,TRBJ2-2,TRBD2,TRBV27,TGTGCCAGCAGTTTAAGTTTTTATCTAGCGGGAGTAATAGACACCGGGGAGCTGTTTTTT,CASSLSFYLAGVIDTGELFF
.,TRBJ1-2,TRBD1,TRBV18,TGTGCCAGCTCACAAGGGACAGGCCAGGACTATGGCTACACCTTC,CASSQGTGQDYGYTF
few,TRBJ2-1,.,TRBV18,TGTGCCAGCTCACCCGTATACAGGGCCGGATCGGGGTATGAGCAGTTCTTC,CASSPVYRAGSGYEQFF
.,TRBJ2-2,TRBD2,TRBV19,TGTGCCAGTATTCCAAGACTAGCGGGGAACACCGGGGAGCTGTTTTTT,CASIPRLAGNTGELFF
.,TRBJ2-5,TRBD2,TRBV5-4,TGTGCCAGCAGCTTCGCGGGAGTAAGGGAGACCCAGTACTTC,CASSFAGVRETQYF
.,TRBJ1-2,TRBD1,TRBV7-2,TGTGCCAGCAGCACCGGACAGGAACTACTTTATGGCTACACCTTC,CASSTGQELLYGYTF
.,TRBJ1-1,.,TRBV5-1,TGCGCCAGCAGCTTGGAGGTGGGGGCGGGCACTGAAGCTTTCTTT,CASSLEVGAGTEAFF
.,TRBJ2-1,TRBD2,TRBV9,TGTGCCAGCAGCGTCTTTAGCGGGAGCCTCTACAATGAGCAGTTCTTC,CASSVFSGSLYNEQFF
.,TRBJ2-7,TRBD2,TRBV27,TGTGCCAGCAGGGAAGCGGGAGGTTCCCACGAGCAGTACTTC,CASREAGGSHEQYF
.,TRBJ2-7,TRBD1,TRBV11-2,TGTGCCAGCAGCCCGGGACAGGGAAAACACGAGCAGTACTTC,CASSPGQGKHEQYF
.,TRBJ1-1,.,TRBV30,TGTGCCTGGAGTGATTATCGGGGGAGAGAGAAGGCTTTCTTT,CAWSDYRGREKAFF
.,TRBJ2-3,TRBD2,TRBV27,TGTGCCAGCAAAACCTCTAGCGGGGCTTTGCAGTATTTT,CASKTSSGALQYF
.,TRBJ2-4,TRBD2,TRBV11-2,TGTGCCAGCAGCTTAGGTCTCCTAGCGGAACTAGCCAAAAACATTCAGTACTTC,CASSLGLLAELAKNIQYF
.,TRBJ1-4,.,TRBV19,TGTGCCAGTAGGAAGAATCCGGGTGCAACTAATGAAAAACTGTTTTTT,CASRKNPGATNEKLFF
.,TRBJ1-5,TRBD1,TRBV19,TGTGCCAGTAGCCCGAGGCGAGGGGGCGGGGTTAATAGCAATCAGCCCCAGCATTTT,CASSPRRGGGVNSNQPQHF
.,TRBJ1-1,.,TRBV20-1,TGCAGTGCTAGTGGGACAACGTTGAACACTGAAGCTTTCTTT,CSASGTTLNTEAFF
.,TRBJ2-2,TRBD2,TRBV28,TGTGCCAGCAGTTTTTGGGGGCTAGCGGGAGGGCCCGGGGAGCTGTTTTTT,CASSFWGLAGGPGELFF
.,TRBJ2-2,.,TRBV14,TGTGCTGGGGCAGTCGGAAGAACCGGGGAGCTGTTTTTT,CAGAVGRTGELFF
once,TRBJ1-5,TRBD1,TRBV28,TGTGCCAGCACGCCAACGGGCAGGGGGAATCAGCCCCAGCATTTT,CASTPTGRGNQPQHF
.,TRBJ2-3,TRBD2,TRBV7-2,TGTGCCAGCAGCTTAGCTCGACTAGCGGGAAGCACAGATACGCAGTATTTT,CASSLARLAGSTDTQYF
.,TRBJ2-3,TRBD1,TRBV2,TGTGCCAGCAGTGGACAGGGGGCCGGCACAGATACGCAGTATTTT,CASSGQGAGTDTQYF
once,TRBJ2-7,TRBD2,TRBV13,TGTGCCAGCAGTTTTGGGGGACTAGCGGGACCCTACGAGCAGTACTTC,CASSFGGLAGPYEQYF
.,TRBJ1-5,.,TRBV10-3,TGTGCCCCACGGAATCAGCCCCAGCATTTT,CAPRNQPQHF
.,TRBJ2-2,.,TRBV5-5,TGTGCCAGCAGCCACGGAGTGTCAGCGAACACCGGGGAGCTGTTTTTT,CASSHGVSANTGELFF